This section outlines one T cell receptor beta chain sequence together with its context. The template was RNA from unsorted bulk tissue. The normal lung tissue was taken more than 3 cm from the tumor edge. The germline CDR1 and CDR2 sequences are WSHSY and SAAADI. The CDR3 sequence is 14 residues long. Trimming stripped 10 bases from V and 0 bases from J, with 15 bases between. TCRbeta libraries were built with three rounds of nested PCR, modified from ARM-PCR. TCRdb itself ran the multiplex PCR reads through MiXCR, one entry per CDR3 protein. Here the sample spans about 110,000 distinct CDR3 sequences, 62% being singletons. This entry is derived from a study of tumor and adjacent non-tumor tissue in lung cancer.

The chain combines TRBV10-2 with TRBJ1-2, with D unresolved. The origin of this receptor is a man in his sixties with non-small cell lung cancer. The sequenced sample consisted of distant non-tumor lung tissue. The CDR3 protein is CAISSSSPNYGYTF. CDR3 bases: TGCGCCATTAGCTCTAGTTCCCCTAACTATGGCTACACCTTC.